This T cell receptor beta chain comes out of a study of beta chain features in type 1 diabetes (dated by TCRdb to 2017 to 2018). Context from the whole study: Mean age, gender distribution, total cell number and subset yield did not differ between patients and healthy donors. A total of 107,917,701 sorted cells were examined across all samples, and the number of cells per subset was strongly correlated with RNA yield. The study compared TCRB repertoires of sorted circulating CD4+ T cell subsets between recently diagnosed type 1 diabetes patients and matched healthy donors. Whereas all 30 or so donors provided naive and central memory subsets, regulatory and stem cell-like memory subsets were isolated from just 8 patients and about 8 healthy donors.

This clone was found a few times. This receptor's antigen is unknown. Base qualities were left out, and no much larger clone turns up one base away. Each donor gave one peripheral blood draw, averaging roughly 120 mL, which was collected into heparinised tubes. Naive, central memory, regulatory and stem cell-like memory CD4+ T cells were sorted on a BD FACSAria II using a panel including CD45RO, CCR7, CD25, CD127, CD95 and CD27. Every sorted population had a purity above 95%. PBMCs were isolated right away by Lymphoprep density gradient centrifugation and were stained directly, without culture. So that batch effects would be minimized, each experiment stained and sorted samples in pairs, pairing one healthy donor with one patient. The study at large found these results: HLA sub-analyses involved small numbers of individuals, so any influence of HLA type on TCRB rearrangement remained unresolved. In all four CD4+ subsets, TCRB CDR3 length was moderately but significantly shorter in type 1 diabetes patients. Sequencing cDNA rather than genomic DNA could over-represent highly expressing activated cells, although activation and CD3 levels did not differ between groups. Patients with type 1 diabetes made fewer insertions and deleted more nucleotides at VDJ recombination sites, implying thymic rearrangement abnormalities. Shorter templates might be favored by PCR, yet because patient and control samples were amplified and corrected together, any such skew would affect both groups equally. Naive, central memory and regulatory TCRB repertoires appeared more similar among patients than among healthy donors.

The entire isolated RNA was reverse transcribed using the High Capacity cDNA Reverse Transcription Kit, and thus expressed TCRB transcripts were sequenced. Deep immunoSEQ sequencing was applied to naive, central memory and regulatory T cell samples, giving an average of around 3.4 million total reads per sample. Sorted cells were lysed in RLT buffer and RNA was extracted with DNase-treated RNeasy Micro or Mini kits, depending on cell number. To prevent cross-contamination, every cell subset was processed on its own, while patient and healthy donor samples were processed together. The immunoSEQ multiplex PCR was used to amplify TCRB sequences from cDNA, generating 87-bp fragments that spanned the CDR3 region. The amplicons were sequenced using the Illumina HiSeq platform. The paper's data handling went like this. Synthetic template baselines were used to correct PCR bias computationally, reads within Hamming distance 2 were collapsed, and singletons that could not be merged were discarded. By aligning reads against IMGT, V, D and J genes, CDR3 length, and insertions or deletions at six rearrangement sites were assigned. Clonotype counts were normalized to sorted cell number within each subset before computing true diversity and Gini coefficients with the tcR R package. The overlap coefficient, calculated on TCRB nucleotide sequences, was used to quantify repertoire sharing. Entries here come from immuneACCESS through TCRdb and include only in-frame sequences with V and J called. Some clones fail to appear in such tables; in the studies checked, an unresolved V gene covers under half of the shortfall, and the cause of the remainder is unknown. V, J and clone size reflect that table, while D and trimming were determined from the DNA. The sample contains about 190,000 clones, less than 10% of them found a single time. About 0.5% of the sample comes from the top ten.

The material sequenced was central memory CD4+ T cells from blood. The clonotype was recovered from a man between 18 and 35 years old with type 1 diabetes.

The encoded CDR3 is CASSGVGTGAQETQYF. The bases read TGTGCCAGCAGCGGAGTAGGGACAGGAGCACAAGAGACCCAGTACTTC. Here the chain combines TRBV5-6 and TRBJ2-5, and 8 junctional nucleotides match TRBD1. From a lookup of the germline V gene, CDR1 and CDR2 are SGHDT and YYEEEE. Compared with germline, V lacks 4 bases and J lacks 2 bases; bases without a gene match: 10. Including cysteine and phenylalanine, the CDR3 has 16 amino acids. Just CDR3 DNA is preserved here, 48 bases in frame from base 1.